The 23 T cell receptor beta chains presented below share a single source sample, sequenced in a study of vaccination and CD4 T cells after COVID-19. The treatment here: roughly 10-day PBMC culture with coronavirus spike peptide pools or control peptides (ViraFEST assay). The Oncomine TCR Beta short-read assay sequenced DNA from cultured CD4+ T cells. TCRdb analysed the PCR reads with MiXCR anew, one entry per CDR3 protein. This repertoire shows roughly 15,000 distinct CDR3 sequences, about 51% found once; its top ten account for 8% to 11%. These receptors lack a known antigen. Sequencing used CD4+ T cells from blood, cultured in vitro. The receptors derive from a human donor who had recovered from COVID-19.

The V and J genes are TRBV2 and TRBJ2-7, with D hard to call. Trimming took 3 bases from V and 4 from J, leaving 10 bases between them. Germline loops: CDR1 SNHLY, CDR2 FYNNEI. The CDR3 has 13 residues. The CDR3 nucleotides read TGTGCCAGCAGTGAGGGGATAGAGTACGAGCAGTACTTC. Translating gives CASSEGIEYEQYF. Full variable domain (remainder filled in from reference TRBV2 and TRBJ2-7): EPEVTQTPSHQVTQMGQEVILRCVPISNHLYFYWYRQILGQKVEFLVSFYNNEISEKSEIFDDQFSVERPDGSNFTLKIRSTKLEDSAMYFCASSEGIEYEQYFGPGTRLTVT.

The table lists this clonotype with a few counts. V usage is TRBV6-1 and J usage is TRBJ1-1; the match to TRBD1 covers 7 bases. The CDR3 length is 16 residues. The V and J ends lost 10 bases and 2 bases, in that order; junction bases with no gene match: 16. The germline V gene encodes CDR1 MNHNS and CDR2 SASEGT. CDR3 amino acids: CAIGEIGGFSNTEAFF. The CDR3 DNA reads as TGTGCCATCGGAGAGATAGGGGGCTTCTCAAACACTGAAGCTTTCTTT.

The chain links TRBV6-1 to TRBJ2-1; D gene ambiguous. The germline V gene has CDR1 MNHNS and CDR2 SASEGT. Trimming took 7 bases from V and 1 from J, leaving 5 bases between them. The CDR3 runs 12 residues. CDR3 DNA: TGTGCCAGCACAACTTCCTACAATGAGCAGTTCTTC. It yields the protein CASTTSYNEQFF.

The chain couples TRBV20-1 to TRBJ2-1; tentative D call: TRBD2 (6 bases). The CDR3 covers 16 residues. V lost 4 bases to trimming and J lost 0 bases, with 16 bases between them. The germline CDR1 and CDR2 sequences are DFQATT and SNEGSKA (reference sequence). The CDR3 DNA follows: TGCAGTGCTACCCCCCGCGGGGCCTACTCCTACAATGAGCAGTTCTTC. Encoded protein: CSATPRGAYSYNEQFF.

The rearrangement joins TRBV7-7 to TRBJ1-1; D unresolved. Trimming removed 3 bases from V and 4 bases from J, with 21 bases in between. The CDR3 loop spans 17 amino acids. From germline, CDR1 is SSHAT and CDR2 FNYEAQ (reference sequence). CDR3 residues: CASSFSFIGRRATEAFF. The CDR3 DNA reads as TGTGCCAGCAGCTTTTCTTTTATTGGACGAAGGGCCACTGAAGCTTTCTTT.

This clonotype was detected only a few times. The chain recombines TRBV5-4 with TRBJ2-7, with 8 nucleotides matching TRBD1. CDR1 is SGHNT, CDR2 YYREEE, per germline (reference sequence). Trimming at V came to 4 bases and at J to 1 base, leaving 7 bases not matched to a gene. The CDR3 is 15 amino acids. CDR3 in amino acids: CASSDPRDRSYEQYF. CDR3 DNA sequence: TGTGCCAGCAGCGACCCCCGGGACAGGTCCTACGAGCAGTACTTC. Based on the CDR3 plus reference TRBV5-4 and TRBJ2-7, the full variable domain is ETGVTQSPTHLIKTRGQQVTLRCSSQSGHNTVSWYQQALGQGPQFIFQYYREEENGRGNFPPRFSGLQFPNYSSELNVNALELDDSALYLCASSDPRDRSYEQYFGPGTRLTVT.

This clonotype was counted a few times. The V call is TRBV27, the J call TRBJ1-5, with unresolved D. The germline gives CDR1 MNHEY, CDR2 SMNVEV (reference sequence). The CDR3 has 13 amino acids. The V and J ends lost 6 bases and 7 bases respectively, with 13 bases between them. Here the CDR3 reads CASSATREQPQHF. In DNA, the CDR3 is TGTGCCAGCAGCGCAACAAGGGAACAGCCCCAGCATTTT.

The chain links TRBV11-2 to TRBJ1-5; D not resolved. The CDR3 covers 13 residues. Germline V gene sequence: CDR1 SGHAT, CDR2 FQNNGV. The ends were cut back, 0 bases at V and 6 bases at J, with 6 bases in the middle. CDR3 protein: CASSLESGQPQHF. The CDR3 DNA reads as TGTGCCAGCAGCTTAGAAAGCGGTCAGCCCCAGCATTTT.

V is TRBV12-3 or TRBV12-4 and J is TRBJ1-5, with a possible D match to TRBD1 (6 bases). Trimming took off 3 bases at V and 9 bases at J, with 21 bases between the two ends. The length of the CDR3 is 16 residues. CDR3 DNA sequence: TGTGCCAGCAGTTTCCCGGGACACGTCGGAGTCGGGCCCCAGCATTTT. Translation gives CASSFPGHVGVGPQHF.

The CDR3 DNA reads TGTGCCAGCAGGAGGGACCATTCCTACGAGCAGTACTTC. Protein: CASRRDHSYEQYF. The chain has TRBV6-1 and TRBJ2-7, with D possibly called TRBD1 or TRBD2 (5 bases each). V was cut by 6 bases and J by 1 base, with 10 bases left in between. The CDR3 length is 13 residues. Per germline, CDR1 MNHNS and CDR2 SASEGT.

The genes are TRBV20-1 and TRBJ2-1; D remains ambiguous. This CDR3 contains 14 residues. Germline CDR1 reads DFQATT; CDR2 reads SNEGSKA (reference sequence). V was pared by 3 bases and J by 3 bases, with 12 bases between. The CDR3: CSARGQVNYNEQFF. In DNA, the CDR3 is TGCAGTGCTAGGGGTCAGGTCAACTACAATGAGCAGTTCTTC.

This clonotype was counted between two and nine times. The chain couples TRBV7-8 to TRBJ2-7, with D possibly being TRBD1 (6 bases). The CDR3 sequence is 14 residues long. The V and J ends lost 5 bases and 6 bases respectively, with 17 bases between them. The germline gives CDR1 SGHVS, CDR2 FQNEAQ. CDR3 region: CASSPSRGFREQYF. The CDR3 nucleotides read TGTGCCAGCAGCCCCAGTAGGGGGTTTCGCGAGCAGTACTTC.

CDR3 sequence reads: CASSYPDRGSETQYF. CDR3 nucleotide sequence: TGTGCCAGCAGTTACCCGGACAGGGGGTCGGAGACCCAGTACTTC. The V gene is TRBV6-5, the J gene TRBJ2-5; 10 nucleotides match TRBD1. The CDR3 has 15 residues. Per the germline V gene, CDR1 is MNHEY and CDR2 is SVGAGI. V lost 2 bases to trimming and J lost 5 bases; unmatched junction nucleotides: 5.

The chain combines TRBV11-2 with TRBJ2-5; 9 bases are a match to TRBD1. This CDR3 region has 17 residues. V lost 5 bases, J lost 5 bases, and 15 bases stayed unmatched. The germline V gene has CDR1 SGHAT and CDR2 FQNNGV. The DNA of the CDR3 is TGTGCCAGCAGCCTAAAGACCGGGACAGGGCGACGGGAGACCCAGTACTTC. This encodes CASSLKTGTGRRETQYF.

The rearrangement joins TRBV2 to TRBJ1-1, with 8 bases fitting TRBD1. Germline V gene data show CDR1 as SNHLY and CDR2 as FYNNEI. This CDR3 is built from 15 residues. Trimming cost V 6 bases and J 3 bases; bases outside gene matches: 9. CDR3 residues: CASRPGTTGDTEAFF. DNA for the CDR3: TGTGCCAGCAGACCCGGCACGACAGGGGACACTGAAGCTTTCTTT.

The rearrangement links TRBV20-1 to TRBJ2-3, with 9 positions matching TRBD2. The V and J ends lost 6 bases and 8 bases, in that order; junction bases with no gene match: 12. Germline V gene data show CDR1 as DFQATT and CDR2 as SNEGSKA (reference sequence). This CDR3 spans 14 amino acids. This CDR3 reads CSAPGLAALVTQYF. The CDR3 region has the DNA TGCAGTGCACCGGGACTAGCTGCCCTCGTTACGCAGTATTTT.

This clonotype was found a few times. The chain uses TRBV7-9 and TRBJ1-2; TRBD1 is a possible D gene (6 bases). The CDR3 length is 18 residues. V was clipped by 1 base and J by 3 bases, with 21 bases between them. CDR1 and CDR2 (germline): SEHNR, FQNEAQ (reference sequence). The CDR3 nucleotides read TGTGCCAGCAGCTTAGAACAGGCAGGGGAGTGGAGAGACTATGGCTACACCTTC. It translates to CASSLEQAGEWRDYGYTF.

The V call is TRBV7-2, the J call TRBJ1-1; 12 bases line up with TRBD1. The CDR3 loop spans 17 amino acids. Germline trimming cut 7 bases from V and 7 bases from J; bases unmatched to any gene: 16. Looked up from germline, CDR1 is SGHTA and CDR2 is FQGNSA. The CDR3: CASTINRDRGPSGEAFF. The CDR3 nucleotides are TGTGCCAGCACCATAAACCGGGACAGGGGGCCCTCGGGTGAAGCTTTCTTT.

The V gene is TRBV7-3, the J gene TRBJ2-1; 9 bases agree with TRBD1. The CDR3 has 14 residues. Germline trimming cut 5 bases from V and 3 bases from J; bases unmatched to any gene: 2. CDR1 is SGHTA, CDR2 FQGTGA, per germline. The CDR3 spells CASSRDRDYNEQFF. In DNA form, the CDR3 reads TGTGCCAGCAGCCGGGACAGGGACTACAATGAGCAGTTCTTC.

This clonotype was observed a handful of times. The V and J genes are TRBV19 and TRBJ2-5, with a weak D call TRBD1 (6 bases). The CDR3 length is 15 residues. The V gene's germline CDR1 is LNHDA and CDR2 SQIVND (reference sequence). With 2 bases removed from V and 7 bases from J, the gap between germline ends came to 17 bases. CDR3 loop: CASSISGDPSRTQYF. The CDR3 DNA reads TGTGCCAGTAGTATATCAGGGGACCCATCCCGGACCCAGTACTTC. Complete variable domain (other parts from reference TRBV19 and TRBJ2-5): DGGITQSPKYLFRKEGQNVTLSCEQNLNHDAMYWYRQDPGQGLRLIYYSQIVNDFQKGDIAEGYSVSREKKESFPLTVTSAQKNPTAFYLCASSISGDPSRTQYFGPGTRLLVL.

The rearrangement links TRBV4-2 to TRBJ1-2; 9 nucleotides match TRBD1. The CDR3 has 14 amino acids. CDR1 and CDR2 (germline): LGHNA, YNFKEQ. Trimming at V came to 1 base and at J to 7 bases, leaving 4 bases not matched to a gene. The CDR3 sequence is CASSQVRQGGGYTF. CDR3 nucleotide sequence: TGTGCCAGCAGCCAAGTTAGACAGGGGGGTGGCTACACCTTC.

The J gene is TRBJ2-1, the V gene TRBV15, with D uncertain. Trimming removed 0 bases from V and 0 bases from J, with 6 bases in between. Germline-derived CDR1 and CDR2 are LNHNV and YYDKDF (reference sequence). The length of the CDR3 is 15 residues. The CDR3 DNA reads as TGTGCCACCAGCAGAGATACCGGCTCCTACAATGAGCAGTTCTTC. Amino acids: CATSRDTGSYNEQFF.

This clonotype was counted a single time. The chain links TRBV20-1 to TRBJ2-1; 11 bases agree with TRBD1. Germline V gene sequence: CDR1 DFQATT, CDR2 SNEGSKA (reference sequence). Trimming at V came to 8 bases and at J to 4 bases, leaving 16 bases not matched to a gene. This CDR3 comprises 17 residues. CDR3: CSTDVITGTGGYNEQFF. CDR3 nucleotides: TGCAGTACCGACGTAATCACCGGGACAGGGGGTTACAATGAGCAGTTCTTC.